Here is one TCR beta chain with its context. Its cognate antigen is unknown. Healthy bone marrow donors made up the donor group. This specimen belongs to a study of cytomegalovirus exposure and HLA in healthy donors. Overall study context: An early data release held tens of millions of unique TCRs from HLA-typed donors. The study's findings and limits: For TCR beta chains, V- and J-gene trimming was later linked to a missense DCLRE1C variant. Per a prior analysis, the majority of TCR beta V segments were productive roughly 87% or roughly 30% of the time.

The PCR used 60 Vbeta and 13 Jbeta primers. Measured with immunoSEQ multiplex PCR; TCRdb has only the in-frame clones, and not every one. The sample contains 130,000 to 150,000 clones, about 80% of which appear only once. The sequencing input was PBMCs. The sequence was obtained from a male donor in good health and CMV-seronegative.

This chain's CDR3 is CASSERSQGLEKLFF. In DNA form, the CDR3 reads TGTGCCAGCAGTGAAAGAAGCCAGGGGCTTGAAAAACTGTTTTTT. V is TRBV2 and J is TRBJ1-4; D might be TRBD1 (6 bases). The CDR3 consists of 15 residues. V shed 2 bases and J shed 7 bases, with 14 bases lying between them. Per germline, CDR1 SNHLY and CDR2 FYNNEI.